The sequence of this T cell receptor beta chain was determined in a study of vaccination effects on CD4 cells after COVID-19. The length of the CDR3 is 18 residues. Germline CDR1 SGHVS, CDR2 FNYEAQ. Trimming took 5 bases from V and 3 from J; bases not matched to a gene: 11. As concerns this clone: Its antigen is still unknown.

General observations from the study: The vaccine-induced clones of healthy vaccinees included only 1 of 255 that cross-reacted with common cold coronaviruses.

Under the ViraFEST assay, PBMC were stimulated with viral peptide pools so that antigen-specific CD4+ T cells expanded. Sequencing was performed afterwards. Investigators separated out CD4+ T cells once around 10 days of culture had passed. Among the vaccine recipients, none had a prior SARS-CoV-2 infection, and nucleocapsid antibodies were negative. Method: immunoSEQ multiplex PCR; TCRdb's copy keeps in-frame clones and lacks some. The table records tens of thousands of clones, approximately 70% of them present only once. This TCR came from a human donor who received a COVID-19 vaccine. The chain employs TRBV7-6 and TRBJ2-1; 12 nucleotides match TRBD2. The material sequenced was CD4+ T cells from PBMCs cultured with SARS-CoV-2 spike peptides, taken before COVID-19 vaccination. The CDR3 coding sequence is TGTGCCAGCAGCACCAACCTCCTGACTAGCGGGAGCTACAATGAGCAGTTCTTC. Translation gives CASSTNLLTSGSYNEQFF.